This T cell receptor (beta chain) is from a study of shared clonotypes between healthy human individuals. Naivety among CD8 cells was defined by CD45RO negativity and positive CCR7 selection, thereby excluding terminally differentiated effector memory CD45RA+ cells. Over several immunoSEQ plates, each subset's genomic DNA was distributed in even portions. The repertoire was sequenced with immunoSEQ multiplex PCR; TCRdb's copy has only in-frame clones and lacks some. The sample consists of roughly 2,000,000 clones, around 95% of them appearing once. Looked up from germline, CDR1 is MNHNY and CDR2 is SVGAGI (reference sequence). Trimming pared 0 bases from V and 0 bases from J, leaving 8 bases between. This CDR3 is 15 amino acids long.

This sequence joins TRBV6-6 and TRBJ1-2, with TRBD1 as a possible D gene (5 bases). This receptor was taken from a young man in good health. Some clones in this sample may be carry-over from other donors' samples. Sequenced input: naive CD8+ T cells from PBMCs. As DNA, the CDR3 is TGTGCCAGCAGTTACTCGCCAGGGCCTAACTATGGCTACACCTTC. It specifies CASSYSPGPNYGYTF.